This entry is about one TCR beta chain. Its antigen target is currently unknown. No base quality information exists; no much larger clone differs at one position. The record originates from a study of T-cell memory formation after mild COVID-19 (dated by TCRdb to about 2021). In terms of the full investigation: Most TCR sequence clusters were specific to one of the two donors. T-cell clones expanding and contracting after mild COVID-19 in a couple of donors were tracked by longitudinal TCRalpha and TCRbeta repertoire sequencing. Two young, previously healthy adult volunteers, one female and one male, were included in the cohort.

What the study reported, not specific to this receptor: From day 15 to 85, contracting clones showed balanced CD4/CD8 phenotypes, whereas a second wave of clones that expanded from day 15 to 37 leaned towards CD4+. Only a couple of mild cases were covered by the study, and larger cohorts that include severe cases with pre-infection samples were considered necessary. Contracting CD4+ clones were found mainly in CM and EM memory subsets, while CD8+ clones were enriched in EMRA. SARS-CoV-2 specificity was not confirmed for the second-wave clones peaking on day 37. The detection of some responding clones in pre-infection memory suggests that pre-existing cross-reactive memory T cells joined the SARS-CoV-2 response.

PBMCs were isolated by Ficoll-Paque density gradient centrifugation. A distance of 13 bases separates the germline ends of V and J, which lose 5 bases and 4 bases respectively. The CDR3 covers 14 residues, taking in both the cysteine and the phenylalanine. Here the CDR3 DNA is all that survives: 42 bases in frame from base 1. TCRdb names Illumina NovaSeq 6000 as the instrument used. cDNA libraries for TCRalpha and TCRbeta were prepared by 5'RACE using constant-segment primers, with sample barcodes and unique molecular identifiers added. Trizol reagent was used to extract RNA from every sample. Amplification of the libraries took two PCR steps, and the second step added a second sample barcode plus Illumina TruSeq adapters. The libraries were sequenced on an Illumina NovaSeq using 2 x 150 bp paired-end reads. In the source study's methods: Demultiplexing of reads and collapsing into UMI-guided consensus sequences were performed with migec v1.2.7. Using mixcr v2.1.11, UMI consensuses were aligned to TRA and TRB V and J templates and then assembled into clonotypes. A clonotype was counted as expanded or contracted only when both edgeR and NoisET called the clonotype significant, with the noise models trained on biological replicates. For edgeR calls, a false discovery rate-adjusted p below 0.01 and a log2 fold-change threshold of 1 were applied. As an exploratory analysis of dynamics, max-normalized trajectories of the 1000 most abundant clonotypes were examined by PCA with hierarchical clustering. Each responding clone was given a CD4 or CD8 phenotype based on the CD4+ and CD8+ repertoires, which had been sequenced separately. TCRdb reprocessed the public reads (quality trimming at Q25 with fastp, clone calling with MiXCR) and kept in-frame beta chains. Rows merge per CDR3 protein into single entries with the most common DNA and genes. V and J calls and clone size were set by TCRdb, not the authors. The sample table lists 170,000 or so distinct CDR3 sequences, 20% to 25% of them with a count of one. Clones ranked in the top ten supply 20% to 25% of the sample.

The V and J genes are TRBV12-3 or TRBV12-4 and TRBJ2-3, with no reliable assignment of the D segment. The sequencing input was PBMCs or a T cell subset sorted from them (not recorded which). This receptor was obtained from an adult woman who had mild COVID-19 (a few samples of this study predate the infection). The sample titles of this study are shuffled in the database, so cell type and time point are left out; the donor was told from shared clones. This receptor has the CDR3 CASSASASADTQYF. The DNA reads as follows: TGTGCCAGCAGTGCCTCTGCTAGTGCAGATACGCAGTATTTT.